This is a list of T cell receptor beta chains from one sample in a study of OX40 agonist ivuxolimab in advanced cancers. TCRdb keeps only in-frame clones here, not all; method: immunoSEQ multiplex PCR. This sample carries about 28,000 clones, roughly 84% of them seen once, and the ten largest clones take around 24%. The starting material was CD4+ or CD8+ T cells sorted from blood, obtained in a trial of the OX40 agonist ivuxolimab. Receptors were obtained from an adult with an advanced solid tumor such as melanoma, head and neck, liver or kidney cancer. Both conserved end residues are part of each CDR3. Each record gives: D gene, J gene, V gene, clone size, CDR3 protein, CDR3 DNA. D genes are given only for firm matches. Not every row has a clone size; where given, it reads once, few, many or a size class.

d_gene: TRBD1; j_gene: TRBJ1-5; v_gene: TRBV7-8; abundance: once; CDR3aa: CASSLHRGNQPQHF; CDR3nt: TGTGCCAGCAGCTTACACAGGGGGAACCAGCCCCAGCATTTT
d_gene: TRBD1; j_gene: TRBJ2-1; v_gene: TRBV10-1; abundance: -; CDR3aa: CASSGNRGSEQFF; CDR3nt: TGCGCCAGCAGTGGGAACAGGGGATCTGAGCAGTTCTTC
d_gene: TRBD2; j_gene: TRBJ2-7; v_gene: TRBV7-6; abundance: -; CDR3aa: CASSPVAGAPGEQYF; CDR3nt: TGTGCCAGCAGCCCCGTAGCGGGAGCCCCGGGGGAGCAGTACTTC
d_gene: -; j_gene: TRBJ1-1; v_gene: TRBV30; abundance: few; CDR3aa: CAWSVSVNTEAFF; CDR3nt: TGTGCCTGGAGTGTTTCCGTGAACACTGAAGCTTTCTTT
d_gene: -; j_gene: TRBJ1-2; v_gene: TRBV29-1; abundance: -; CDR3aa: CSVGGGIYGYTF; CDR3nt: TGCAGCGTTGGCGGGGGTATCTATGGCTACACCTTC
d_gene: -; j_gene: TRBJ2-7; v_gene: TRBV5-6; abundance: -; CDR3aa: CASSATGEDEQYF; CDR3nt: TGTGCCAGCAGCGCAACAGGGGAGGACGAGCAGTACTTC
d_gene: TRBD1; j_gene: TRBJ1-6; v_gene: TRBV6-1; abundance: few; CDR3aa: CASSSGGDNSPLHF; CDR3nt: TGTGCCAGCAGTTCAGGGGGCGATAATTCACCCCTCCACTTT
d_gene: TRBD2; j_gene: TRBJ2-2; v_gene: TRBV9; abundance: -; CDR3aa: CASSPASGSTGELFF; CDR3nt: TGTGCCAGCAGCCCGGCTAGCGGGAGTACCGGGGAGCTGTTTTTT
d_gene: -; j_gene: TRBJ2-7; v_gene: TRBV2; abundance: -; CDR3aa: CASLPGHSSYEQYF; CDR3nt: TGTGCCAGCCTTCCGGGACACAGCTCCTACGAGCAGTACTTC
d_gene: TRBD2; j_gene: TRBJ2-7; v_gene: TRBV7-6; abundance: -; CDR3aa: CASSPGTSASYEQYF; CDR3nt: TGTGCCAGCAGCCCGGGGACTAGCGCCTCCTACGAGCAGTACTTC
d_gene: -; j_gene: TRBJ2-1; v_gene: TRBV2; abundance: -; CDR3aa: CASSEDSSSYNEQFF; CDR3nt: TGTGCCAGCAGTGAGGACAGCTCCTCCTACAATGAGCAGTTCTTC
d_gene: -; j_gene: TRBJ1-1; v_gene: TRBV19; abundance: -; CDR3aa: CASSIGPAGGAFF; CDR3nt: TGTGCCAGTAGTATAGGTCCGGCCGGCGGAGCTTTCTTT
d_gene: -; j_gene: TRBJ1-1; v_gene: TRBV4-1; abundance: once; CDR3aa: CASSLEGQFNTEAFF; CDR3nt: TGCGCCAGCAGCCTTGAGGGCCAGTTTAACACTGAAGCTTTCTTT
d_gene: -; j_gene: TRBJ1-1; v_gene: TRBV7-9; abundance: few; CDR3aa: CASSQQVYTEAFF; CDR3nt: TGTGCCAGCAGCCAACAGGTTTACACTGAAGCTTTCTTT
d_gene: -; j_gene: TRBJ2-2; v_gene: TRBV6-9; abundance: -; CDR3aa: CASSYKGAGELFF; CDR3nt: TGTGCCAGCAGTTACAAGGGGGCCGGGGAGCTGTTTTTT
d_gene: -; j_gene: TRBJ1-1; v_gene: TRBV29-1; abundance: few; CDR3aa: CSVADLGEAFF; CDR3nt: TGCAGCGTTGCCGACCTGGGGGAAGCTTTCTTT
d_gene: -; j_gene: TRBJ2-4; v_gene: TRBV11-3; abundance: -; CDR3aa: CASSLDKAKNIQYF; CDR3nt: TGTGCCAGCAGCTTAGACAAAGCCAAAAACATTCAGTACTTC
d_gene: -; j_gene: TRBJ2-1; v_gene: TRBV19; abundance: -; CDR3aa: CASIGGGLNEQFF; CDR3nt: TGTGCCAGTATTGGGGGGGGGCTCAATGAGCAGTTCTTC
d_gene: TRBD1; j_gene: TRBJ1-4; v_gene: TRBV4-1; abundance: -; CDR3aa: CASSGTENEKLFF; CDR3nt: TGCGCCAGCAGTGGGACAGAGAATGAAAAACTGTTTTTT
d_gene: -; j_gene: TRBJ1-1; v_gene: TRBV7-8; abundance: -; CDR3aa: CASSLDSIQGWFTEAFF; CDR3nt: TGTGCCAGCAGCTTAGACTCTATCCAGGGGTGGTTTACTGAAGCTTTCTTT
d_gene: TRBD1; j_gene: TRBJ2-7; v_gene: TRBV10-2; abundance: -; CDR3aa: CASSGVQGRPYEQYF; CDR3nt: TGCGCCAGCTCGGGCGTACAGGGGAGACCCTACGAGCAGTACTTC
d_gene: -; j_gene: TRBJ1-1; v_gene: TRBV19; abundance: few; CDR3aa: CASRPSAGADTEAFF; CDR3nt: TGTGCCAGTAGACCCTCGGCAGGGGCGGACACTGAAGCTTTCTTT
d_gene: -; j_gene: TRBJ2-7; v_gene: TRBV27; abundance: -; CDR3aa: CASMGEGGPSDEQYF; CDR3nt: TGTGCCAGCATGGGCGAGGGGGGGCCCTCCGACGAGCAGTACTTC
d_gene: TRBD1; j_gene: TRBJ1-2; v_gene: TRBV19; abundance: -; CDR3aa: CASSIFYTGDYGYTF; CDR3nt: TGTGCCAGTAGTATTTTTTACACAGGGGACTATGGCTACACCTTC
d_gene: TRBD1; j_gene: TRBJ2-7; v_gene: TRBV19; abundance: -; CDR3aa: CASSAGQGPSYEQYF; CDR3nt: TGTGCCAGTAGTGCGGGACAGGGGCCATCCTACGAGCAGTACTTC
d_gene: -; j_gene: TRBJ1-3; v_gene: TRBV6-5; abundance: -; CDR3aa: CASTGADTIYF; CDR3nt: TGTGCCAGCACCGGTGCGGACACCATATATTTT
d_gene: -; j_gene: TRBJ1-2; v_gene: TRBV29-1; abundance: -; CDR3aa: CSVPGRGGGYGYTF; CDR3nt: TGCAGCGTGCCGGGAAGGGGAGGAGGCTATGGCTACACCTTC
d_gene: TRBD1; j_gene: TRBJ2-2; v_gene: TRBV7-7; abundance: once; CDR3aa: CASSSDRFAGELFF; CDR3nt: TGTGCCAGCTCCTCGGACAGGTTTGCCGGGGAGCTGTTTTTT
d_gene: TRBD2; j_gene: TRBJ2-3; v_gene: TRBV4-1; abundance: -; CDR3aa: CASSQVAGTDTQYF; CDR3nt: TGCGCCAGCAGCCAAGTAGCGGGGACAGATACGCAGTATTTT
d_gene: -; j_gene: TRBJ1-5; v_gene: TRBV19; abundance: -; CDR3aa: CASSIWAASDQPQHF; CDR3nt: TGTGCCAGTAGTATATGGGCAGCTTCGGATCAGCCCCAGCATTTT
d_gene: -; j_gene: TRBJ2-7; v_gene: TRBV14; abundance: -; CDR3aa: CASSQDLGRSYEQYF; CDR3nt: TGTGCCAGCAGCCAAGATCTGGGGAGGTCCTACGAGCAGTACTTC
d_gene: -; j_gene: TRBJ1-5; v_gene: TRBV9; abundance: once; CDR3aa: CASSGDGFNQPQHF; CDR3nt: TGTGCCAGCAGCGGGGACGGGTTTAATCAGCCCCAGCATTTT
d_gene: TRBD1; j_gene: TRBJ2-3; v_gene: TRBV27; abundance: -; CDR3aa: CASSFSYRGPADTQYF; CDR3nt: TGTGCCAGCAGTTTTTCGTACAGGGGGCCGGCAGATACGCAGTATTTT
d_gene: -; j_gene: TRBJ1-2; v_gene: TRBV28; abundance: once; CDR3aa: CASSRQVDYGYTF; CDR3nt: TGTGCCAGCAGTCGACAGGTCGACTATGGCTACACCTTC
d_gene: -; j_gene: TRBJ1-4; v_gene: TRBV5-1; abundance: -; CDR3aa: CASSSTNEKLFF; CDR3nt: TGCGCCAGCAGCTCAACTAATGAAAAACTGTTTTTT
d_gene: TRBD1; j_gene: TRBJ2-5; v_gene: TRBV4-1; abundance: -; CDR3aa: CASSPPGGAKTQYF; CDR3nt: TGCGCCAGCAGCCCCCCAGGGGGCGCGAAGACCCAGTACTTC
d_gene: TRBD2; j_gene: TRBJ2-7; v_gene: TRBV19; abundance: -; CDR3aa: CASSIRTSGGANEQYF; CDR3nt: TGTGCCAGTAGTATCAGAACTAGCGGGGGGGCCAACGAGCAGTACTTC
d_gene: -; j_gene: TRBJ2-7; v_gene: TRBV4-3; abundance: -; CDR3aa: CASSQNPGYEQYF; CDR3nt: TGCGCCAGCAGCCAGAATCCAGGGTACGAGCAGTACTTC
d_gene: -; j_gene: TRBJ2-7; v_gene: TRBV9; abundance: -; CDR3aa: CASSMGQGYEQYF; CDR3nt: TGTGCCAGCAGCATGGGGCAGGGGTACGAGCAGTACTTC
d_gene: -; j_gene: TRBJ1-2; v_gene: TRBV25-1; abundance: -; CDR3aa: CASSEGLAGYGYTF; CDR3nt: TGTGCCAGCAGTGAGGGATTGGCAGGTTATGGCTACACCTTC
d_gene: -; j_gene: TRBJ2-2; v_gene: TRBV6-1; abundance: -; CDR3aa: CASSEADTGELFF; CDR3nt: TGTGCCAGCAGTGAAGCTGACACCGGGGAGCTGTTTTTT
d_gene: TRBD1; j_gene: TRBJ1-2; v_gene: TRBV19; abundance: -; CDR3aa: CASTPDRFYGYTF; CDR3nt: TGTGCCAGTACTCCGGACAGGTTCTATGGCTACACCTTC